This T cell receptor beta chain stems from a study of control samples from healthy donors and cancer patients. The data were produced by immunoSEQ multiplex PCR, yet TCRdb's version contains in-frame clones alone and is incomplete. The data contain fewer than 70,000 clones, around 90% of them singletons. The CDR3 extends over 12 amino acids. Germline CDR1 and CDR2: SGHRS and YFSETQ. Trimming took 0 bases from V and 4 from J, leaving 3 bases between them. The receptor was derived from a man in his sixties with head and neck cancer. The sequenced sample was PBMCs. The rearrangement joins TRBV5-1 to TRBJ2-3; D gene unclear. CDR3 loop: CASSLVSDTQYF. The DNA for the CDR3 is TGCGCCAGCAGCTTGGTTTCAGATACGCAGTATTTT.